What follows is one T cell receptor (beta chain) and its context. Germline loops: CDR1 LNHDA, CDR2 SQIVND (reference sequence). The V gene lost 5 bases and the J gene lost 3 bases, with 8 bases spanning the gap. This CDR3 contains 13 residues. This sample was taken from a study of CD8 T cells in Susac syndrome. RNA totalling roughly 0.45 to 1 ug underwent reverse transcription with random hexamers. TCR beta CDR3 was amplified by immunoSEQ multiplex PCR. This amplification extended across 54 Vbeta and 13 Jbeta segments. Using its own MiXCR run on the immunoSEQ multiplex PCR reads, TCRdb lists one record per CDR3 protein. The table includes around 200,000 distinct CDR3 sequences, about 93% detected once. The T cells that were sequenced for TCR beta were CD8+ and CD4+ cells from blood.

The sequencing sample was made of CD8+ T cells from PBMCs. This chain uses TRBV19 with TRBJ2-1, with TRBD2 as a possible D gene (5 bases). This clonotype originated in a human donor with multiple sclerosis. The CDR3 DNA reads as TGTGCCAGTAGTGTCACTAGCTACAATGAGCAGTTCTTC. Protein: CASSVTSYNEQFF.